A selection of T cell receptor beta chains follows, all from one sample in a study of metastatic and nonmetastatic thyroid tumors. TCRdb recomputed clones from the PCR reads via MiXCR. The table includes around 34,000 clones, about 16% detected once. Material: blood. These TCRs come from a female donor with papillary thyroid cancer or a benign thyroid nodule (not recorded which). Some clones in this sample may be carry-over from other donors' samples. Both conserved end residues are trimmed from each CDR3.

TRBJ1-2 | TRBV12-3/TRBV12-4 | ASSSTGWGAGYT
TRBJ2-1 | TRBV5-1 | ASSNEREANNEQF
TRBJ2-7 | TRBV20-1 | SARGTSGSSEQY
TRBJ2-5 | TRBV6-2/TRBV6-3 | ASSYSSPPETQY
TRBJ2-1 | TRBV7-3 | ASSLEREGEQF
TRBJ1-2 | TRBV28 | ASSLSGGAGYT
TRBJ1-3 | TRBV28 | ASRLTGDGGNTIY
TRBJ2-3 | TRBV6-1 | AIKQDPSSTDTQY
TRBJ2-7 | TRBV20-1 | SAFRLAGNEQY
TRBJ2-7 | TRBV15 | ATSRVGGTGAGEQY
TRBJ2-3 | TRBV24-1 | ATTPSGSADTQY
TRBJ2-2 | TRBV3-1 | ATMGDGENTGELF
TRBJ2-3 | TRBV3-1 | ASSQDGWTGGPTDTQY
TRBJ1-5 | TRBV28 | ASRGGNQPQH
TRBJ2-3 | TRBV6-1 | AGSGRETDTQY
TRBJ2-7 | TRBV28 | ASSTPPSYEQY
TRBJ1-5 | TRBV15 | ATSRDLMYGTLGNQPQH
TRBJ1-6 | TRBV5-5 | ASSQGVIGDIGSPLH
TRBJ2-5 | TRBV20-1 | SASRKETQY
TRBJ2-1 | TRBV29-1 | SVEDYPAELAQF
TRBJ1-1 | TRBV4-1 | ASGDGGRTEAF
TRBJ2-7 | TRBV6-1 | ASSPGSGFFYEQY
TRBJ2-7 | TRBV5-6 | ASSTQTYEQY
TRBJ2-7 | TRBV12-3/TRBV12-4 | ASNDFGGEQY
TRBJ2-1 | TRBV10-2 | ASRKGLAGGSNEQF
TRBJ2-3 | TRBV20-1 | SASGRAAGTDTQY
TRBJ2-1 | TRBV10-1 | ASSANNEQF
TRBJ1-1 | TRBV11-1 | ASSLMEGEGNTEAF
TRBJ2-7 | TRBV2 | ASGEFRTYEQY
TRBJ1-5 | TRBV6-1 | ASSAPRGEGQPQH
TRBJ2-3 | TRBV6-1 | ASSKAGSTDTQY
TRBJ2-7 | TRBV6-1 | ASTKRWDRAYEQY
TRBJ2-7 | TRBV28 | ASSDGNPFSYEQY
TRBJ2-6 | TRBV9 | ASSVGGMVGSGANVLT
TRBJ2-3 | TRBV4-1 | ASSQDVPTDTQY
TRBJ2-3 | TRBV7-6 | ASSLTGTDTQY
TRBJ1-1 | TRBV18 | ASSPGALEAF
TRBJ2-1 | TRBV2 | ATGEIYNEQF
TRBJ2-1 | TRBV11-2 | ASSLEVANNEQF
TRBJ2-6 | TRBV7-3 | ASILRSSGFTSGANVLT
TRBJ1-5 | TRBV28 | ASSPTGDSSNQPQH